This entry concerns a single TCR beta chain. Its antigen is undetermined. Between the trimmed V and J ends, which lost 8 bases and 3 bases, there was a span of 13 bases. CDR1 is LNHDA and CDR2 is SQIVND in the germline V gene (reference sequence). CDR3 length equals 13 residues. The data stem from a study of cytomegalovirus exposure and HLA in healthy donors. General study findings and limits: Several top significant clusters appeared, in a later analysis, to be linked to common viral pathogens. Presence/absence analyses rested on an assumption that sequencing depth was roughly uniform across donors. A reported reduction in N-insertions relative to the roughly 710-donor mean was seen in an Asian-associated ancestry cluster in a later analysis. A later analysis showed that HLA-associated TCR beta chains had undergone more clonal expansion than equally common others.

The PCR used 60 Vbeta and 13 Jbeta primers. Profiled with immunoSEQ multiplex PCR; TCRdb holds only in-frame clones, not every one. This table has more than 140,000 clones, approximately 80% appearing once. The gene calls are TRBV19 and TRBJ1-1, with D hard to call. The sequence was collected from a young man in good health and CMV-seropositive. Sequenced input: PBMCs. The CDR3 region has the DNA TGTGCCAGTCGGCGCAGGTACGACACTGAAGCTTTCTTT. Protein: CASRRRYDTEAFF. The full variable domain, with the rest looked up from reference TRBV19 and TRBJ1-1, is DGGITQSPKYLFRKEGQNVTLSCEQNLNHDAMYWYRQDPGQGLRLIYYSQIVNDFQKGDIAEGYSVSREKKESFPLTVTSAQKNPTAFYLCASRRRYDTEAFFGQGTRLTVV.